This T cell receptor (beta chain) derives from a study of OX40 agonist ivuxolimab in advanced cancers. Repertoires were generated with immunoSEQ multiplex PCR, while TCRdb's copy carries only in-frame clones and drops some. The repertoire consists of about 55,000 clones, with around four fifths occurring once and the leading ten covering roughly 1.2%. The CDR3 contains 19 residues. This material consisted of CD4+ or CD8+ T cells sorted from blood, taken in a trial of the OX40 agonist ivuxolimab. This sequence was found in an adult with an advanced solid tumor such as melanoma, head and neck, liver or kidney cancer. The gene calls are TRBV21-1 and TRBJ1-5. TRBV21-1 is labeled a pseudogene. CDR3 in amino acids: CASSKVGVTSPRSNQPQHF. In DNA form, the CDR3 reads TGTGCCAGCAGCAAAGTCGGGGTTACCTCTCCCCGTAGCAATCAGCCCCAGCATTTT.